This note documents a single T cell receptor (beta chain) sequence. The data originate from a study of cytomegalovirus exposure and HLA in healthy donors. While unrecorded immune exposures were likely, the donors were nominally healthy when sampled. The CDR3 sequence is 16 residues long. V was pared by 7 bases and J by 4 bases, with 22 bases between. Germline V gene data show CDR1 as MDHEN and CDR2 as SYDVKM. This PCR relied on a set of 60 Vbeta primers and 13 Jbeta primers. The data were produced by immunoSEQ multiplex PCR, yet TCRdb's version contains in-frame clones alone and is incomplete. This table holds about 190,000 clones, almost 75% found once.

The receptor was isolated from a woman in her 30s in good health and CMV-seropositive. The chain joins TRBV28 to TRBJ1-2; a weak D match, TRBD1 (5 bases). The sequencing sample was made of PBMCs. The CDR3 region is CASTPPGRGAGYGYTF. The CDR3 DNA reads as TGTGCCAGCACCCCCCCCGGAAGGGGAGCGGGCTATGGCTACACCTTC.